The source of this T cell receptor beta chain is a study of blood T cell dynamics during melanoma immunotherapy. CDR1 is SGHTA and CDR2 is FQGTGA in the germline V gene. This CDR3 is built from 16 residues. Trimming left V 2 bases short and J 6 bases short, with 17 bases between. Time point given: week 3, after first cycle of checkpoint inhibitor. Sequencing used immunoSEQ multiplex PCR; TCRdb keeps in-frame clones, though not all of them. Of about 10,000 clones in the sample, approximately 86% are singletons; the top ten hold more than 4%. This specimen was blood, taken from a patient treated with checkpoint blockade. The origin of this receptor is a human donor with melanoma. The chain recombines TRBV7-3 with TRBJ2-1, with D perhaps assigned TRBD1 or TRBD2 (5 bases each). CDR3 sequence (DNA): TGTGCCAGCAGCTTACTAGGGAGAAGGGGCGGCAATGAGCAGTTCTTC. It encodes CASSLLGRRGGNEQFF.